Presented here are 19 T cell receptor beta chains from one specimen sequenced in a study of T cell responses to AZD1222 COVID-19 vaccine. Some clones are missing from TCRdb's copy, which holds only in-frame ones; the method was immunoSEQ multiplex PCR. This table holds 150,000 to 200,000 clones, 80% to 90% found once. The source material was peripheral blood, sampled on day 0 of AZD1222 vaccination. These receptors were taken from an adult in good health.

This chain links TRBV11-3 with TRBJ2-7; tentatively, D is TRBD1 (6 bases). Deletions cut 5 bases from V and 5 bases from J, with 13 bases between. The germline V gene has CDR1 SGHNT and CDR2 YENEEA. This CDR3 is 13 amino acids long. This CDR3 reads CASSPNRDNEQYF. DNA of the CDR3: TGTGCCAGCAGCCCGAACAGGGACAACGAGCAGTACTTC.

DNA of the CDR3: TGCGCCAGCAGCCAAGAAGTATCCAGGGTGGTAAGTGAGACCCAGTACTTC. This gives the protein CASSQEVSRVVSETQYF. The chain couples TRBV4-3 to TRBJ2-5, with D perhaps TRBD1 (5 bases). V was trimmed by 0 bases and J by 5 bases, leaving 19 bases between them. Germline values: CDR1 LGHNA, CDR2 YSLEER. The CDR3 covers 17 residues.

The chain employs TRBV2 and TRBJ2-2, with D possibly matching TRBD2 (6 bases). The CDR3 runs to 15 residues. V lost 3 bases and J lost 3, with 11 bases in between. Germline values: CDR1 SNHLY, CDR2 FYNNEI. DNA for the CDR3: TGTGCCAGCAGTGAGAAGTGGGGGGACACCGGGGAGCTGTTTTTT. Protein sequence: CASSEKWGDTGELFF.

The chain carries TRBV6-5 and TRBJ2-5; D could derive from TRBD1 or TRBD2 (5 bases each). The CDR3 extends over 16 amino acids. The V gene lost 0 bases and the J gene lost 1 base, with 12 bases spanning the gap. The germline V gene encodes CDR1 MNHEY and CDR2 SVGAGI. CDR3 in DNA: TGTGCCAGCAGTTACTCATTCGGGGCCCCCCAAGAGACCCAGTACTTC. This gives the protein CASSYSFGAPQETQYF.

This sequence joins TRBV12-1 and TRBJ2-7; no DNA check was done on the table's D call, TRBD1. TRBV12-1 has pseudogene status. The CDR3 totals 14 residues. The CDR3, as DNA: TGTGCCAGCAACTTCATACAGGGCTCCTACGAGCAGTACGTC. This gives the protein CASNFIQGSYEQYV.

This sequence joins TRBV28 and TRBJ1-2, with a tentative D call TRBD1 (5 bases). V lost 5 bases to trimming and J lost 4 bases, with 14 bases between them. The CDR3 contains 14 residues. Per germline, CDR1 MDHEN and CDR2 SYDVKM. CDR3 in DNA: TGTGCCAGCAGTACCAGGGCGCGGGGCTATGGCTACACCTTC. Residues: CASSTRARGYGYTF.

This chain links TRBV19 with TRBJ1-3; possibly TRBD1 for D (5 bases). CDR3 length: 15 residues. V was trimmed by 9 bases and J by 0 bases, leaving 15 bases between them. Germline assignment: CDR1 LNHDA and CDR2 SQIVND (reference sequence). CDR3 coding DNA: TGTGCCAGCCTTCGACAGCGAACCTCTGGAAACACCATATATTTT. Protein product: CASLRQRTSGNTIYF.

The chain couples TRBV12-3 or TRBV12-4 to TRBJ2-1, with no clear D. V lost 2 bases to trimming and J lost 13 bases, with 12 bases between them. The CDR3 extends over 12 amino acids. Here the CDR3 reads CASSLIPVEQFF. The CDR3 DNA sequence: TGTGCCAGCAGTTTAATACCCGTGGAACAGTTCTTC.

The V and J genes are TRBV27 and TRBJ2-7; a possible D gene is TRBD1 (6 bases). The CDR3 has 14 residues. V lost 7 bases, J lost 7 bases, and 20 bases lay in between. Germline loops: CDR1 MNHEY, CDR2 SMNVEV (reference sequence). The CDR3: CASTVDRHYGEQYF. DNA of the CDR3: TGTGCCAGCACGGTAGACAGGCACTACGGGGAGCAGTACTTC.

The J gene is TRBJ2-7, the V gene TRBV5-4; D is unresolved. This CDR3 region has 14 residues. Germline values: CDR1 SGHNT, CDR2 YYREEE (reference sequence). The V end lost 0 bases, the J end lost 2 bases, and 9 bases lay between the germline ends. The CDR3 spells CASSLDPAAYEQYF. In nucleotides, the CDR3 is TGTGCCAGCAGCTTGGATCCAGCCGCCTACGAGCAGTACTTC.

V is TRBV19 and J is TRBJ2-7; a possible D gene is TRBD2 (7 bases). This CDR3 has 16 amino acids. V dropped 4 bases and J dropped 3 bases, with 19 bases sitting between them. In germline, CDR1 is LNHDA, CDR2 SQIVND (reference sequence). CDR3 bases: TGTGCCAGTAGTACCCTGGGCAGGGAGGGACACTACGAGCAGTACTTC. Its translation: CASSTLGREGHYEQYF. Complete variable domain (other parts from reference TRBV19 and TRBJ2-7): DGGITQSPKYLFRKEGQNVTLSCEQNLNHDAMYWYRQDPGQGLRLIYYSQIVNDFQKGDIAEGYSVSREKKESFPLTVTSAQKNPTAFYLCASSTLGREGHYEQYFGPGTRLTVT.

This rearrangement joins TRBV12-3 or TRBV12-4 to TRBJ1-1, with D unclear. With 5 bases removed from V and 11 bases from J, the gap between germline ends came to 12 bases. The length of the CDR3 is 11 residues. The CDR3 loop is CASSAWPGAFF. The CDR3, as DNA: TGTGCCAGCAGTGCCTGGCCCGGGGCTTTCTTT.

This chain connects TRBV12-5 to TRBJ2-7; D remains unclear. This CDR3 has 11 amino acids. CDR1 and CDR2 from the germline V gene are LGHNT and FRNRAP. V shed 1 base and J shed 5 bases, with 3 bases lying between them. The CDR3 sequence is CASGLGNEQYV. Written as DNA, the CDR3 is TGTGCTAGTGGTTTGGGGAACGAGCAGTACGTC.

This clone was detected only a few times. The genes are TRBV11-2 and TRBJ1-1; no reliable D call. The V and J ends lost 1 base and 5 bases respectively, with 5 bases between them. The CDR3 has 12 residues. Germline CDR1 and CDR2: SGHAT and FQNNGV. The CDR3 here is CASSLVGTEAFF. In nucleotides, the CDR3 is TGTGCCAGCAGCTTAGTGGGGACTGAAGCTTTCTTT.

The chain recombines TRBV6-5 with TRBJ2-5; 9 bases agree with TRBD1. The CDR3 spans 15 residues. Germline V gene data show CDR1 as MNHEY and CDR2 as SVGAGI. With 4 bases clipped from V and 4 bases from J, the junction kept 7 bases outside the gene matches. CDR3 sequence: CASSFGQGKGETQYF. DNA of the CDR3: TGTGCCAGCAGTTTCGGACAGGGGAAGGGAGAGACCCAGTACTTC.

As to this clone: An end of the junction does not agree with germline; a read error may underlie this. The rearrangement joins TRBV7-7 to TRBJ2-1; 8 nucleotides match TRBD1. The germline V gene encodes CDR1 SSHAT and CDR2 FNYEAQ (reference sequence). This CDR3 has 12 residues. DNA of the CDR3: TGTGCTAGCAGCTCAGGACAGGGCGAGCAGTTCTTC. Its translation is CASSSGQGEQFF.

This chain connects TRBV28 to TRBJ1-6; tentatively, D is TRBD1 (6 bases). Trimming took off 5 bases at V and 7 bases at J, with 15 bases between the two ends. This CDR3 region has 15 residues. CDR1 MDHEN and CDR2 SYDVKM come from the germline V gene. CDR3 nucleotide sequence: TGTGCCAGCAGTGCCGTGGACAGAAGGAATTCACCCCTCCACTTT. Its translation: CASSAVDRRNSPLHF.

The CDR3 bases are TGTGCCAGCAGGGGGACAGGGAAGGGAGGTCAGCCCCAGCATTTT. Translation gives CASRGTGKGGQPQHF. The gene calls are TRBV6-5 and TRBJ1-5; TRBD1 matches at 9 bases. V was pared by 6 bases and J by 6 bases, with 9 bases of the junction left unmatched. Germline values: CDR1 MNHEY, CDR2 SVGAGI. The CDR3 sequence is 15 residues long.

V is TRBV28 and J is TRBJ1-3, with 8 nucleotides matching TRBD1. V trimming: 6 bases; J trimming: 4 bases; junction bases outside the gene matches: 5. This CDR3 contains 14 residues. Germline CDR1 reads MDHEN; CDR2 reads SYDVKM. CDR3 nucleotides: TGTGCCAGCAGGCCGACAGGGGTCGGAAACACCATATATTTT. It encodes CASRPTGVGNTIYF.